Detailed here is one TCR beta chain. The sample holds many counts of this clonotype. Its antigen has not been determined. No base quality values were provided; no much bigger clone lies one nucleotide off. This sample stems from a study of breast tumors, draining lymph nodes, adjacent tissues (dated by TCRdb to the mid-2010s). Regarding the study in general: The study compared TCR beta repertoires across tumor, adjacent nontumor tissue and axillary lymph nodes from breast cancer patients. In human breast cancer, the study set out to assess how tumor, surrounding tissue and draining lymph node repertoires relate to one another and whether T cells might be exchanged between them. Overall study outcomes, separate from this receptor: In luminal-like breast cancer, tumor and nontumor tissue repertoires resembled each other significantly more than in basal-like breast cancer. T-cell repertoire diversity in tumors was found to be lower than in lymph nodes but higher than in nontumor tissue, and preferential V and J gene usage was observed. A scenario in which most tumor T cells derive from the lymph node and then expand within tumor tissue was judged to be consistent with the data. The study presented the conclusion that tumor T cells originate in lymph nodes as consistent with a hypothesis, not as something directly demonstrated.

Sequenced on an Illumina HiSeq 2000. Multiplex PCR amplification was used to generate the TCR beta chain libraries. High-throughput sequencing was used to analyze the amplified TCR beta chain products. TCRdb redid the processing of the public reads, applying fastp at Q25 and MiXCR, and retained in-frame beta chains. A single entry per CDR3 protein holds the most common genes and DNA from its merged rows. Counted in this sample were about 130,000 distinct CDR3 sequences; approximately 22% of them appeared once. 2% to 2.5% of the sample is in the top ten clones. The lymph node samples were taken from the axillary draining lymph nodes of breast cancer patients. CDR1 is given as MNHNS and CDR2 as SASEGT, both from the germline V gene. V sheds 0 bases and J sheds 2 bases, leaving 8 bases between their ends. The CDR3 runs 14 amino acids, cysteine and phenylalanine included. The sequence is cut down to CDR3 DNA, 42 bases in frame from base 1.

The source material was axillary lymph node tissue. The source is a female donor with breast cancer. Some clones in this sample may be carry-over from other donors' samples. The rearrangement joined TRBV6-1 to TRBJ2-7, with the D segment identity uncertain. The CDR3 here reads CASSEARNPYEQYF. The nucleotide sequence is TGTGCCAGCAGTGAAGCCCGGAACCCCTACGAGCAGTACTTC.